The rows below give T cell receptor beta chains drawn from one sample of a study of human T cells and chemical hapten exposure. MiXCR, run by TCRdb on the RACE reads, gives a single entry per CDR3 protein. The sample carries 65,000 to 90,000 distinct CDR3 sequences, around 7% recorded once. Material: whole blood, obtained in connection with sensitization to the hapten diphenylcyclopropenone (DPC). The receptor source for this set is a woman aged 25 to 45 with alopecia areata. Some clones in this sample may be carry-over from other donors' samples. The CDR3 runs from the conserved cysteine through the conserved F or W. Each record gives: D gene, J gene, clone size, V gene, CDR3 protein, CDR3 DNA. D genes are given only for firm matches. Clone size is given for some rows only: seen once, a few or many times, or a class if the clone is expanded.

>TRBD1|TRBJ2-3|NA|TRBV7-9
CASSLAPTGRTDTQYF
TGTGCCAGCAGCTTAGCGCCGACAGGGCGAACAGATACGCAGTATTTT
>TRBD2|TRBJ2-3|NA|TRBV24-1
CATSDPSGGAADTQYF
TGTGCCACCAGTGATCCGAGCGGGGGGGCGGCAGATACGCAGTATTTT
>NA|TRBJ1-1|few|TRBV6-5
CASSRPPRGVAFF
TGTGCCAGCAGCCGTCCCCCGAGAGGGGTCGCTTTCTTT
>TRBD1|TRBJ1-5|NA|TRBV2
CAGGTGGQPQHF
TGTGCCGGGGGGACAGGGGGACAGCCCCAGCATTTT
>TRBD1|TRBJ1-5|few|TRBV6-5
CASSYVGQGRVLGNQPQHF
TGTGCCAGCAGTTACGTAGGACAGGGGCGGGTGTTGGGCAATCAGCCCCAGCATTTT
>TRBD2|TRBJ2-5|NA|TRBV5-1
CASSPGLAGPRETQYF
TGCGCCAGCAGCCCAGGACTAGCGGGACCGAGAGAGACCCAGTACTTC
>NA|TRBJ1-1|NA|TRBV9
CARRVEVITEAFF
TGTGCAAGAAGAGTAGAGGTGATCACTGAAGCTTTCTTT
>NA|TRBJ2-7|many|TRBV7-6
CASSLGSRGARPTEQYF
TGTGCCAGCAGCTTAGGAAGTCGGGGGGCCCGTCCGACCGAGCAGTACTTC
>NA|TRBJ2-5|NA|TRBV6-6
CASSETLGETQYF
TGTGCCAGCAGTGAGACATTAGGGGAGACCCAGTACTTC
>NA|TRBJ1-1|NA|TRBV7-9
CASSLDYASFTEAFF
TGTGCCAGCAGCTTAGACTATGCGTCGTTCACTGAAGCTTTCTTT
>NA|TRBJ2-3|many|TRBV9
CASDGGYETDTQYF
TGTGCCAGCGACGGGGGCTACGAGACAGATACGCAGTATTTT
>NA|TRBJ1-2|NA|TRBV5-8
CASSLGRTVYGYTF
TGTGCCAGCAGCTTGGGACGGACAGTCTATGGCTACACCTTC
>TRBD1|TRBJ1-1|many|TRBV29-1
CSVGQGKGEAFF
TGCAGCGTCGGACAGGGGAAAGGCGAAGCTTTCTTT
>TRBD1|TRBJ1-2|many|TRBV3-1
CASSNRATGGNYGYTF
TGTGCCAGCAGTAACAGGGCGACAGGGGGCAACTATGGCTACACCTTC
>TRBD2|TRBJ2-3|many|TRBV6-5
CASSLAGGTQYF
TGTGCCAGCAGCCTAGCGGGGGGGACGCAGTATTTT
>NA|TRBJ1-3|many|TRBV5-6
CASRPGHSGNTIYF
TGTGCCAGCAGACCGGGACACTCTGGAAACACCATATATTTT
>NA|TRBJ1-1|NA|TRBV7-3
CASSLTEGREAFF
TGTGCCAGCAGCTTAACAGAGGGCAGGGAAGCTTTCTTT
>NA|TRBJ1-1|NA|TRBV21-1
CASSRDRGGLTEAFF
TGTGCCAGCAGCCGGGACAGGGGTGGTCTCACTGAAGCTTTCTTT
>TRBD1|TRBJ1-1|few|TRBV7-8
CASSFVAGGLTEAFF
TGTGCCAGCAGCTTCGTGGCAGGGGGGTTAACTGAAGCTTTCTTT
>NA|TRBJ1-1|few|TRBV4-1
CASSRDPQPLNTEAFF
TGCGCCAGCAGCCGAGACCCCCAACCACTGAACACTGAAGCTTTCTTT
>TRBD1|TRBJ2-5|many|TRBV12-3/TRBV12-4
CASSSWLWDRGQETQYF
TGTGCCAGCAGTTCTTGGTTATGGGACAGGGGGCAAGAGACCCAGTACTTC
>NA|TRBJ1-1|many|TRBV27
CASSLRWPPTEAFF
TGTGCCAGCAGTTTGCGGTGGCCACCCACTGAAGCTTTCTTT
>NA|TRBJ1-4|many|TRBV20-1
CSARAQDEKLFF
TGCAGTGCTAGAGCCCAAGATGAAAAACTGTTTTTT
>NA|TRBJ2-7|few|TRBV7-2
CASSLGALGYEQYF
TGTGCCAGCAGCTTAGGGGCCCTGGGGTACGAGCAGTACTTC
>NA|TRBJ1-1|NA|TRBV12-5
CASGSFPMNTEAFF
TGTGCTAGTGGTTCCTTCCCTATGAACACTGAAGCTTTCTTT
>NA|TRBJ1-6|few|TRBV4-2
CASSQDGTNSPLHF
TGTGCCAGCAGCCAAGACGGAACGAATTCACCCCTCCACTTT
>TRBD2|TRBJ2-6|many|TRBV2
CASIGLAGANVLTF
TGTGCCAGCATTGGACTAGCTGGGGCCAACGTCCTGACTTTC
>NA|TRBJ2-3|few|TRBV19
CASSMLTASTDTQYF
TGTGCCAGTAGTATGCTAACAGCTAGCACAGATACGCAGTATTTT
>TRBD1|TRBJ2-3|many|TRBV7-9
CASSSRQGSDTQYF
TGTGCCAGCAGCTCCAGACAGGGGTCAGATACGCAGTATTTT
>NA|TRBJ1-2|many|TRBV2
CASAGEGYGYTF
TGTGCCAGCGCAGGGGAGGGATATGGCTACACCTTC
>NA|TRBJ1-1|NA|TRBV5-1
CASSHGGQAEAFF
TGCGCCAGCAGCCACGGGGGCCAGGCTGAAGCTTTCTTT
>NA|TRBJ2-7|NA|TRBV6-2/TRBV6-3
CASRPTGYSYEQYF
TGTGCCAGCAGGCCAACAGGGTACTCCTACGAGCAGTACTTC
>NA|TRBJ1-6|many|TRBV20-1
CSARTPGSSSPLHF
TGCAGTGCTAGAACCCCAGGGAGCAGTTCACCCCTCCACTTT
>NA|TRBJ1-1|NA|TRBV11-3
CASSLGQMNTEAFF
TGTGCCAGCAGCTTAGGACAGATGAACACTGAAGCTTTCTTT
>NA|TRBJ2-7|many|TRBV28
CASSLPESSYEQYF
TGTGCCAGCAGTTTACCGGAGAGCTCCTACGAGCAGTACTTC
>NA|TRBJ1-2|NA|TRBV29-1
CSVLKGDTLRNYGYTF
TGCAGCGTGCTGAAGGGGGATACTCTACGAAACTATGGCTACACCTTC
>TRBD2|TRBJ2-3|many|TRBV2
CASSEPSGGAGLSTQYF
TGTGCCAGCAGTGAGCCTAGCGGGGGGGCTGGCTTGTCTACGCAGTATTTT
>NA|TRBJ1-1|NA|TRBV15
CATSISLPVGTEAFF
TGTGCCACCAGCATTTCTCTCCCGGTCGGCACTGAAGCTTTCTTT
>TRBD1|TRBJ2-1|few|TRBV29-1
CSVTGQSSYNEQFF
TGCAGCGTTACGGGACAGAGCTCCTACAATGAGCAGTTCTTC
>NA|TRBJ1-2|many|TRBV12-3/TRBV12-4
CASSPGQSHGYTF
TGTGCCAGCAGTCCAGGACAGAGCCATGGCTACACCTTC
>NA|TRBJ1-2|few|TRBV4-2
CASSQDTGLLTYGYTF
TGTGCCAGCAGCCAAGATACAGGTCTGCTAACCTATGGCTACACCTTC
>NA|TRBJ1-6|many|TRBV27
CASRPGRGSGPLHF
TGTGCCAGCAGGCCCGGACGGGGGTCGGGGCCCCTCCACTTT